The clone carrying this T cell receptor (beta chain) was observed at least ten times. The data are from a study of response to subunit inactivated influenza vaccine. In TCRdb, the RT-PCR reads were re-called with MiXCR into one record per CDR3 protein. The table shows roughly 190,000 distinct CDR3 sequences, with roughly 12% occurring only once. Germline loops: CDR1 SQVTM, CDR2 ANQGSEA. V lost 5 bases and J 6 bases, leaving 17 bases between the germline ends. The CDR3 is made up of 13 amino acids. These data were also reused for a study on T cells expressing NK-cell markers. From that report: Template switching by 5'RACE with UMIs generated the TCR beta cDNA. The study found dominant NKG2C+ clonotypes at roughly 1.0-8% of CD8+ T cells in six donors.

The sequencing here drew on CD8+ T cells sorted from PBMCs, taken about 13 days after vaccination. The chain has TRBV29-1 and TRBJ2-7; D perhaps matches TRBD2 (6 bases). The receptor comes from a man aged 50 or older who received an inactivated influenza vaccine. CDR3 coding DNA: TGCAGCGTTACTGGACTAAGCCTTTCCGAGCAGTACTTC. Protein product: CSVTGLSLSEQYF.